Presented here are 24 T cell receptor beta chains from one specimen sequenced in a study of neurological immune-mediated disorders. TCRdb reprocessed the 5' RACE reads via MiXCR and lists one record per CDR3 protein. The table includes fewer than 65,000 distinct CDR3 sequences, approximately 4% detected once. Sequencing was performed on PBMCs. The receptor set was obtained from a man between 50 and 59 years old with multiple sclerosis.

This clonotype was seen repeatedly, ten times or more. This chain joins TRBV5-1 and TRBJ1-4; maybe TRBD1 (6 bases). Germline CDR1 SGHRS, CDR2 YFSETQ. The V end was cut by 1 base, the J end by 7 bases, with 14 bases between. The CDR3 covers 15 residues. The CDR3 loop reads CASSLYGGDGEKLFF. The CDR3 region has the DNA TGCGCCAGCAGCTTGTACGGGGGCGACGGTGAAAAACTGTTTTTT.

This clonotype has ten or more counts. The CDR3 reads CASSSYLGTVASYNEQFF. The CDR3 region has the DNA TGTGCCAGCAGTTCCTACCTCGGGACCGTTGCATCCTACAATGAGCAGTTCTTC. The chain uses TRBV27 and TRBJ2-1; TRBD1 or TRBD2 may be the D gene (5 bases each). Trimming removed 4 bases at V and 1 base at J, with 20 bases between. Germline CDR1 reads MNHEY; CDR2 reads SMNVEV (reference sequence). This CDR3 is built from 18 residues.

This clonotype was found many times. V usage is TRBV12-3 or TRBV12-4 and J usage is TRBJ2-7; TRBD2 matches at 7 bases. The CDR3 is made up of 14 amino acids. Trimming took 2 bases from V and 3 from J; bases not matched to a gene: 4. CDR3 nucleotides: TGTGCCAGCAGTTTACTAGCGGTCGGCTACGAGCAGTACTTC. It encodes CASSLLAVGYEQYF.

Concerning this clonotype itself: The CDR3 ends on some other residue instead of the conserved phenylalanine or tryptophan, so this is likely a read error. V is TRBV6-5 and J is TRBJ1-1, with TRBD1 matching 9 bases. Germline V CDR1 and CDR2: MNHEY, SVGAGI. CDR3 length equals 15 residues. V was pared by 8 bases and J by 1 base, with 8 bases of the junction left unmatched. CDR3 DNA: TGTGCCAGCCTTAACAGGGGGCTGGAGAACACTGAAGCTTTCAAT. This translates into CASLNRGLENTEAFN.

This clonotype has ten or more counts. This chain links TRBV5-1 with TRBJ2-4, with D maybe TRBD1 (6 bases). The CDR3 runs to 16 residues. The germline CDR1 and CDR2 sequences are SGHRS and YFSETQ. The germline V and J ends were trimmed by 3 bases and 3 bases, with 16 bases remaining between them. CDR3 sequence: CASSWGRGDGKNIQYF. CDR3 coding DNA: TGCGCCAGCAGCTGGGGCAGGGGAGATGGCAAAAACATTCAGTACTTC.

This clonotype came up many times. The chain links TRBV7-9 to TRBJ2-7; D is unclear. There are 12 residues in the CDR3. The germline V and J ends were trimmed by 3 bases and 3 bases, with 6 bases remaining between them. CDR1 and CDR2 from the germline V gene are SEHNR and FQNEAQ (reference sequence). CDR3 in DNA: TGTGCCAGCAGCTTCTCAGACTACGAGCAGTACTTC. Amino acids: CASSFSDYEQYF.

This chain joins TRBV2 and TRBJ2-4, with D perhaps matching TRBD2 (5 bases). Looked up from germline, CDR1 is SNHLY and CDR2 is FYNNEI. The V end was cut by 7 bases, the J end by 8 bases, with 9 bases between. The CDR3 runs to 11 residues. In DNA, the CDR3 is TGTGCCAGCAATACTAGGGACATTCAGTACTTC. It yields the protein CASNTRDIQYF. Together with reference TRBV2 and TRBJ2-4, the CDR3 gives the full variable domain: EPEVTQTPSHQVTQMGQEVILRCVPISNHLYFYWYRQILGQKVEFLVSFYNNEISEKSEIFDDQFSVERPDGSNFTLKIRSTKLEDSAMYFCASNTRDIQYFGAGTRLSVL.

As to this clonotype: A read error may explain this, as a much larger clone is one base away. J is TRBJ1-2 and V is TRBV7-2; TRBD1 matches at 9 bases. Per the germline V gene, CDR1 is SGHTA and CDR2 is FQGNSA. Trimming took 4 bases from V and 0 from J; bases not matched to a gene: 3. The CDR3 length is 15 residues. CDR3 in amino acids: CASSSTGGTNYGYTF. The DNA of the CDR3 is TGTGCCAGCAGCTCGACAGGGGGGACTAACTATGGCTACACCTTC.

This clonotype showed up many times. The chain is built from TRBV5-5 and TRBJ2-7, with D perhaps TRBD1 or TRBD2 (5 bases each). V was trimmed by 0 bases and J by 4 bases, leaving 20 bases between them. Germline V lookup: CDR1 SGHKS, CDR2 YYEKEE (reference sequence). The CDR3 totals 17 residues. DNA for the CDR3: TGTGCCAGCAGCTTGGGTTATGGGACGGCCTCTTATTACGAGCAGTACTTC. This encodes CASSLGYGTASYYEQYF.

This clonotype appeared many times. J is TRBJ2-5 and V is TRBV10-3; a weak D match, TRBD1 (5 bases). The CDR3 has 15 residues. V lost 0 bases and J 2 bases, leaving 10 bases between the germline ends. CDR1 ENHRY and CDR2 SYGVKD come from the germline V gene. CDR3 sequence reads: CAISESRAPQETQYF. DNA for the CDR3: TGTGCCATCAGTGAGTCCAGGGCCCCACAAGAGACCCAGTACTTC.

This clonotype has a count of ten or more. CDR3 residues: CSAGGWTETGGGGYTF. For the CDR3, the DNA is TGCAGCGCCGGGGGATGGACAGAAACAGGGGGAGGAGGCTACACCTTC. The chain employs TRBV29-1 and TRBJ1-2, with 8 bases identical to TRBD1. The CDR3 is 16 amino acids. CDR1 and CDR2 (germline): SQVTM, ANQGSEA. J lost 8 bases, V lost 7 bases, and 21 bases had no gene match.

This clonotype occurred many times. The chain joins TRBV2 to TRBJ2-7; D ambiguous. Trimming took off 8 bases at V and 1 base at J, with 9 bases between the two ends. Germline V gene sequence: CDR1 SNHLY, CDR2 FYNNEI. This CDR3 spans 12 amino acids. The CDR3 bases are TGTGCCAGCCGGAGACTTTCCTACGAGCAGTACTTC. As protein: CASRRLSYEQYF.

This clonotype was recorded at least ten times. This rearrangement joins TRBV2 to TRBJ2-7, with 7 bases identical to TRBD1. The CDR3 has 13 amino acids. After removal of 8 bases from V and 0 bases from J, the junction contained 4 bases not matched to a gene. Germline CDR1 and CDR2: SNHLY and FYNNEI. The CDR3 DNA is TGTGCCAGCGAGGACAGGAGCTCCTACGAGCAGTACTTC. Translating gives CASEDRSSYEQYF.

This clonotype came up many times. The chain recombines TRBV20-1 with TRBJ1-2; D is perhaps TRBD1 (6 bases). The germline V gene encodes CDR1 DFQATT and CDR2 SNEGSKA (reference sequence). The CDR3 extends over 15 amino acids. V dropped 2 bases and J dropped 4 bases, with 17 bases sitting between them. The CDR3 loop is CSARRAGEVSYGYTF. DNA of the CDR3: TGCAGTGCTAGAAGGGCAGGGGAGGTTAGCTATGGCTACACCTTC.

At least ten counts were recorded for this clonotype. This chain uses TRBV9 with TRBJ2-5; weak D call: TRBD2 (5 bases). The V end lost 0 bases, the J end lost 1 base, and 7 bases lay between the germline ends. The CDR3 covers 14 residues. Germline V CDR1 and CDR2: SGDLS, YYNGEE. The CDR3 spells CASSVDGGQETQYF. The CDR3 region has the DNA TGTGCCAGCAGCGTAGACGGAGGCCAAGAGACCCAGTACTTC.

Ten or more counts support this clonotype. The V call is TRBV5-1, the J call TRBJ1-6, with D possibly TRBD1 on 6 matching bases. Germline V gene data show CDR1 as SGHRS and CDR2 as YFSETQ. This CDR3 is 15 amino acids long. Trimming pared 3 bases from V and 6 bases from J, leaving 13 bases between. The CDR3 sequence is CASSSDRRLNSPLHF. The CDR3 nucleotides are TGCGCCAGCAGCTCGGACAGAAGGCTTAATTCACCCCTCCACTTT.

This clonotype was detected many times. The chain joins TRBV10-3 to TRBJ1-1; D not resolved. The germline V gene encodes CDR1 ENHRY and CDR2 SYGVKD. The CDR3 is 13 residues long. Trimming took 4 bases from V and 10 from J, leaving 16 bases between them. In DNA form, the CDR3 reads TGTGCCATCAGTGGTGGTAACCCGGCGCCAGCTTTCTTT. It yields the protein CAISGGNPAPAFF.

In this sample, this clonotype turned up many times. V gene TRBV5-5 combines with J gene TRBJ1-3; D perhaps matches TRBD1 (5 bases). The CDR3 loop spans 13 amino acids. V lost 3 bases and J lost 3, with 7 bases in between. Germline CDR1 is SGHKS and CDR2 is YYEKEE (reference sequence). CDR3 sequence reads: CASSWDVGNTIYF. For the CDR3, the DNA is TGTGCCAGCAGCTGGGACGTTGGAAACACCATATATTTT.

This clonotype was seen repeatedly, ten times or more. The genes are TRBV4-1 and TRBJ1-1, with 7 bases identical to TRBD1. With V trimmed by 4 bases and J by 4 bases, 3 bases remained unmatched. Germline V gives CDR1 MGHRA, CDR2 YSYEKL. This CDR3 is built from 13 residues. The CDR3 loop is CASSPGGSTEAFF. The CDR3 bases are TGCGCCAGCAGCCCAGGGGGAAGCACTGAAGCTTTCTTT.

This clonotype was seen ten or more times. V gene TRBV29-1 combines with J gene TRBJ2-7; D gene ambiguous. The V end lost 0 bases, the J end lost 0 bases, and 9 bases lay between the germline ends. CDR1 and CDR2 from the germline V gene are SQVTM and ANQGSEA. The CDR3 covers 14 residues. The CDR3 is CSVEDRQISYEQYF. CDR3 coding DNA: TGCAGCGTTGAAGACCGGCAGATCTCCTACGAGCAGTACTTC.

The sample holds many counts of this clonotype. The chain couples TRBV3-1 to TRBJ2-7; 8 nucleotides agree with TRBD1. CDR1 is LGHDT and CDR2 is YNNKEL in the germline V gene (reference sequence). The CDR3 totals 16 residues. The V gene end was trimmed by 1 base and the J gene end by 3 bases; junction bases not matched to a gene: 8. The CDR3 region is CASSQGMTGDGYEQYF. CDR3 DNA: TGTGCCAGCAGCCAAGGAATGACAGGGGATGGCTACGAGCAGTACTTC.

This clonotype was picked up many times. The rearrangement links TRBV20-1 to TRBJ2-3; D is tentatively TRBD1 or TRBD2 (5 bases each). Germline assignment: CDR1 DFQATT and CDR2 SNEGSKA (reference sequence). V gave up 0 bases and J gave up 6 bases, with 16 bases separating them. The CDR3 extends over 15 amino acids. CDR3 DNA sequence: TGCAGTGCTAGAGATCTATCCGGGGCCCGGGATACGCAGTATTTT. Amino acid sequence: CSARDLSGARDTQYF.

This clonotype occurred many times. The chain employs TRBV18 and TRBJ2-1, with TRBD1 identical over 7 bases. CDR3 length equals 15 residues. V lost 4 bases, J lost 2 bases, and 5 bases stayed unmatched. The germline CDR1 and CDR2 sequences are KGHSH and LQKENI. CDR3 nucleotides: TGTGCCAGCTCACGGGGTCAGGGGGCCTACAATGAGCAGTTCTTC. Translating gives CASSRGQGAYNEQFF.

There are many counts of this clonotype. This rearrangement joins TRBV9 to TRBJ1-5; D unclear. The germline V and J ends were trimmed by 5 bases and 0 bases, with 6 bases remaining between them. Germline assignment: CDR1 SGDLS and CDR2 YYNGEE. CDR3 size: 13 residues. The chain's CDR3 is CASSAHSNQPQHF. The CDR3 DNA reads as TGTGCCAGCAGTGCCCATAGCAATCAGCCCCAGCATTTT.